This T cell receptor (beta chain) stems from a study of T-cell reconstitution after alpha-beta-depleted transplantation in children. There are many counts of this clonotype. This CDR3 region has 16 residues. Trimming took 10 bases from V and 6 from J, leaving 28 bases between them. In germline, CDR1 is MNHNS, CDR2 SASEGT. Researchers prepared the TCRbeta library using unique molecular identifiers, the study reports. Using its own MiXCR run on the PCR reads, TCRdb lists one record per CDR3 protein. Of around 600,000 distinct CDR3 sequences detected, roughly a tenth appear once; the ten largest clones hold 4% to 5%.

This receptor was obtained from a human donor who donated a stem cell graft to a child with acute myeloid leukemia. The gene calls are TRBV6-1 and TRBJ2-7; D is perhaps TRBD1 (6 bases). The sequenced sample was PBMCs from the stem cell graft donor, obtained from the stem cell graft. The CDR3 coding sequence is TGTGCCACCCGTGGCTTCGGACAGAGGGTCGGCTCCGAGCAGTACTTC. Its protein product is CATRGFGQRVGSEQYF.